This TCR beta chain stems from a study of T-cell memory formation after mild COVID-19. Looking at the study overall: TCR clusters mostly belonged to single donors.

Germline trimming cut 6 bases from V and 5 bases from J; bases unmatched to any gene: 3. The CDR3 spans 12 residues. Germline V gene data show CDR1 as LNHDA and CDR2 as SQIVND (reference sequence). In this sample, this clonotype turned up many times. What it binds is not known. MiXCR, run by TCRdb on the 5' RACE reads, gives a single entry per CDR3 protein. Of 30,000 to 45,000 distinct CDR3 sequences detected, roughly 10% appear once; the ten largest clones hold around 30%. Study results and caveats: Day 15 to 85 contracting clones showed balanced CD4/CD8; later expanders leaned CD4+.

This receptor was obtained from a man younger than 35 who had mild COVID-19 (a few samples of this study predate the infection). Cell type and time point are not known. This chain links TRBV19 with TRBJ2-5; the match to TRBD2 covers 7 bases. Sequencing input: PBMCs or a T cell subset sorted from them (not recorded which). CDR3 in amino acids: CASRGAGETQYF. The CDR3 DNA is TGTGCCAGTAGGGGAGCGGGGGAGACCCAGTACTTC.